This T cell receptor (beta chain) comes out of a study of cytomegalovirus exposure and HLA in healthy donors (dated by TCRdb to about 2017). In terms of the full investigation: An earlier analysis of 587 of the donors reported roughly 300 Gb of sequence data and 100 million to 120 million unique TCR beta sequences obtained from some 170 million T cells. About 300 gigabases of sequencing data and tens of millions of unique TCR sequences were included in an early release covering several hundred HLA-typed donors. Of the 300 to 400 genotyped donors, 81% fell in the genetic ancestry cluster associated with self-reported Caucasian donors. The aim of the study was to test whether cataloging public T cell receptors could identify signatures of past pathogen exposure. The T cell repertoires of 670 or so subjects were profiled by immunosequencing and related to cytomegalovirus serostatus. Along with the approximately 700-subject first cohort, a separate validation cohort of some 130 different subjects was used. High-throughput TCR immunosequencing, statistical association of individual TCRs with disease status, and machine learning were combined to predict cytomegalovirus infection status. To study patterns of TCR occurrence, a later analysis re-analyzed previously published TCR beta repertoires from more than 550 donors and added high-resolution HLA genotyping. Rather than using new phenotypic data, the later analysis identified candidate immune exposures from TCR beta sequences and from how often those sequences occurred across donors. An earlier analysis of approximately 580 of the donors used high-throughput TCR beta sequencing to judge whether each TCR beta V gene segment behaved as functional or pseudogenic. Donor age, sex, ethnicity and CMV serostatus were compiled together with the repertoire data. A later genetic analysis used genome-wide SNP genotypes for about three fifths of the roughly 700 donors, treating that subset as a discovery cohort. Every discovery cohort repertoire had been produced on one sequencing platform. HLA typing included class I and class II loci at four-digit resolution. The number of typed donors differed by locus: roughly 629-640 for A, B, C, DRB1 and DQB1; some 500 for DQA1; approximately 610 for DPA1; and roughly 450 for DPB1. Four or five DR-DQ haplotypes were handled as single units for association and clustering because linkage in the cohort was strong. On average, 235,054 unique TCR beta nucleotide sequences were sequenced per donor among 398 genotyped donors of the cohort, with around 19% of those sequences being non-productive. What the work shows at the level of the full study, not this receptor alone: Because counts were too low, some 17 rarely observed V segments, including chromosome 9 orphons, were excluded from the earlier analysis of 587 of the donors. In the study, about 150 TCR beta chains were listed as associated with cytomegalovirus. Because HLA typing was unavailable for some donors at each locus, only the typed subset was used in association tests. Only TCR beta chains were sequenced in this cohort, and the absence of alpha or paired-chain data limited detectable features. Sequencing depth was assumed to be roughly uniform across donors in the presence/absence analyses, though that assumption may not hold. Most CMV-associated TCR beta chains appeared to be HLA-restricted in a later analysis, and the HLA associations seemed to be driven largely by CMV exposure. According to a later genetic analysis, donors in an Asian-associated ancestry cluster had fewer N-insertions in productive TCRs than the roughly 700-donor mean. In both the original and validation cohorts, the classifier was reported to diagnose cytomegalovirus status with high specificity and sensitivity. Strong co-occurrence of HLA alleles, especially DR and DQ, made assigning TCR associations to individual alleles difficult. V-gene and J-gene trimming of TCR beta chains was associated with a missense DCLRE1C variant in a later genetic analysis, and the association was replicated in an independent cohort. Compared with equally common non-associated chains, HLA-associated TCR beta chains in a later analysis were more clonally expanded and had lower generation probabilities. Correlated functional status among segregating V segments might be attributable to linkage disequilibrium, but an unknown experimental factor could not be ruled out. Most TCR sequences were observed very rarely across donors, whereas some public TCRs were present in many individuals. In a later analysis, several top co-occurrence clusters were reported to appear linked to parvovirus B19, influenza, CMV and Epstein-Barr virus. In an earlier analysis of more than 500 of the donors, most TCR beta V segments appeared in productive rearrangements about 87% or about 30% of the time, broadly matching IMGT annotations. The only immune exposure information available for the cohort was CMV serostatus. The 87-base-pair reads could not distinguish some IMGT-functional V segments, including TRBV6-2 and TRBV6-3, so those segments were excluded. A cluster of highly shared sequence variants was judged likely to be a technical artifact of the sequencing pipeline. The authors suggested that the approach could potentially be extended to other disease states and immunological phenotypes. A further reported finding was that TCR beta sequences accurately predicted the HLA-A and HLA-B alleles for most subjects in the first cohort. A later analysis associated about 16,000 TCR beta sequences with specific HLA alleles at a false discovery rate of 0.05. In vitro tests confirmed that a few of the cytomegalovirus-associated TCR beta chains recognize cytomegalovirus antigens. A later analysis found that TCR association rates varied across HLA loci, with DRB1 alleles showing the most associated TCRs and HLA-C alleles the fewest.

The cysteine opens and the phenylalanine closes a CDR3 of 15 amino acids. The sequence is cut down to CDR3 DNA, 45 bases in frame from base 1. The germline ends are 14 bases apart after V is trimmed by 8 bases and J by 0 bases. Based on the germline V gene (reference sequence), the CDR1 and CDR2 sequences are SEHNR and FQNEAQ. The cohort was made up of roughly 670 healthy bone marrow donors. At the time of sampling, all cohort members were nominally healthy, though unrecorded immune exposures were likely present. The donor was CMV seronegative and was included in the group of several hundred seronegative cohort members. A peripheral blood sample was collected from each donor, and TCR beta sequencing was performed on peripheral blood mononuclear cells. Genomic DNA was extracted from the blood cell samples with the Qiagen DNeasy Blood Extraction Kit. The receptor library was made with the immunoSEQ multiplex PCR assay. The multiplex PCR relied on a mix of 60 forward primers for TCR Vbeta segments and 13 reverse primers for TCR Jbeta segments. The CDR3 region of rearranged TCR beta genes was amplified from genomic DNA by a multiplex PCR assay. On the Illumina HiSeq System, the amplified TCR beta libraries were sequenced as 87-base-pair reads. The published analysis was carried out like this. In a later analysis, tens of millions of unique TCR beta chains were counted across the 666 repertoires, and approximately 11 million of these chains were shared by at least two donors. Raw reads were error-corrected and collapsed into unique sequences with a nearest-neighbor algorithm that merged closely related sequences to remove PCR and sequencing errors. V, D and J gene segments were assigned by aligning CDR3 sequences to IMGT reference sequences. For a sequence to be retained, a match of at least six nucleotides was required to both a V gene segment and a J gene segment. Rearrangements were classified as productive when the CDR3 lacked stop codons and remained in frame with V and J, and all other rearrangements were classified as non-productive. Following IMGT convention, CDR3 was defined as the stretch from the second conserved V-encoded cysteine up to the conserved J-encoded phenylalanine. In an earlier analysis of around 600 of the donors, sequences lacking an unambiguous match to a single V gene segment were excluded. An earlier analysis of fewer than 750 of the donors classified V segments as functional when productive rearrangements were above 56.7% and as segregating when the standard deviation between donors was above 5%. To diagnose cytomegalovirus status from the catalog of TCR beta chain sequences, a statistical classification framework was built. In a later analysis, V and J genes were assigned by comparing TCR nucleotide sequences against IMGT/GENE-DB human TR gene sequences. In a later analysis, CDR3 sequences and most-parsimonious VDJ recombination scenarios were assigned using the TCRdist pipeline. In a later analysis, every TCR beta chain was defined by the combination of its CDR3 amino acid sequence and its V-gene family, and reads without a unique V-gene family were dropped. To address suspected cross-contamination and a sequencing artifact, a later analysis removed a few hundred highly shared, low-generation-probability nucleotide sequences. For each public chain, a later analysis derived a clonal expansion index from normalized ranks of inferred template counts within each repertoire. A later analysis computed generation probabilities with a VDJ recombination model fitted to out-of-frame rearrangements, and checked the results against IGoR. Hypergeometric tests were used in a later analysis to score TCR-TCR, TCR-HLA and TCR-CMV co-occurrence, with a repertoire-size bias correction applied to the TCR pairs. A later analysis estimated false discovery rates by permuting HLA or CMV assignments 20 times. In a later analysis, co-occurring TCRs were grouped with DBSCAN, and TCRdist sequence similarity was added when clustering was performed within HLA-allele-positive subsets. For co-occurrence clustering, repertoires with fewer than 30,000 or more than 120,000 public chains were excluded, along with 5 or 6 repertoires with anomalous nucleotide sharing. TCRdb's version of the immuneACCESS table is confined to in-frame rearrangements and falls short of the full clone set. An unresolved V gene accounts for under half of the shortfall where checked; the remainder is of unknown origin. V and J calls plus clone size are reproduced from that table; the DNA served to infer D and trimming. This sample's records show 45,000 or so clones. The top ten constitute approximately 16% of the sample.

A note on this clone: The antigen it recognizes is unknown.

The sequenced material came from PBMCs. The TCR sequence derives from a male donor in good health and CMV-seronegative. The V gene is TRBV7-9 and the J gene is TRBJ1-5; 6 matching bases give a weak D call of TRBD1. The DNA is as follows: TGTGCCAGCGGCAGGGGCACGTATAGCAATCAGCCCCAGCATTTT. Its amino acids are CASGRGTYSNQPQHF.